This TCR beta chain was captured in a study of OX40 agonist ivuxolimab in advanced cancers. The table lists this clone with a few counts. Trimming removed 5 bases from V and 4 bases from J; junction bases left unmatched: 5. Looked up from germline, CDR1 is SGHTA and CDR2 is FQGTGA. The CDR3 has 15 residues. The method was immunoSEQ multiplex PCR; TCRdb's version includes in-frame clones alone and lacks a portion of them. This table holds more than 45,000 clones, approximately 71% found once. The TCR sequence derives from an adult with an advanced solid tumor such as melanoma, head and neck, liver or kidney cancer. The V gene is TRBV7-3, the J gene TRBJ2-1, with 10 bases matching TRBD2. The sample consisted of CD4+ or CD8+ T cells sorted from blood, taken in a trial of the OX40 agonist ivuxolimab. The CDR3 sequence is CASSPGTSEYNEQFF. For the CDR3, the DNA is TGTGCCAGCAGCCCCGGGACTAGCGAGTACAATGAGCAGTTCTTC.